The sequence of this T cell receptor beta chain was determined in a study of CD8 T cells in Susac syndrome. Trimming cost V 3 bases and J 4 bases, with 11 bases left between them. Germline loops: CDR1 GTSNPN, CDR2 SVGIG (reference sequence). This CDR3 has 13 amino acids. High-throughput TCR beta sequencing covered peripheral CD8+ and CD4+ T cells. The multiple sclerosis controls, all treatment-naive patients, had relapsing-remitting disease that was stable or active. RNA amounts of roughly 0.5 to 1 ug underwent reverse transcription with random hexamers. TCRdb recomputed calls from the immunoSEQ multiplex PCR reads with MiXCR, one row per CDR3 protein. The table records 190,000 or so distinct CDR3 sequences, about 95% of them present only once.

This sequence was found in a human donor with multiple sclerosis. J is TRBJ2-3 and V is TRBV30, with D perhaps matching TRBD2 (5 bases). Sequenced: CD4+ T cells from PBMCs. The CDR3 DNA follows: TGTGCCTGGAGACACCGAGGGCCAGATACGCAGTATTTT. It specifies CAWRHRGPDTQYF.